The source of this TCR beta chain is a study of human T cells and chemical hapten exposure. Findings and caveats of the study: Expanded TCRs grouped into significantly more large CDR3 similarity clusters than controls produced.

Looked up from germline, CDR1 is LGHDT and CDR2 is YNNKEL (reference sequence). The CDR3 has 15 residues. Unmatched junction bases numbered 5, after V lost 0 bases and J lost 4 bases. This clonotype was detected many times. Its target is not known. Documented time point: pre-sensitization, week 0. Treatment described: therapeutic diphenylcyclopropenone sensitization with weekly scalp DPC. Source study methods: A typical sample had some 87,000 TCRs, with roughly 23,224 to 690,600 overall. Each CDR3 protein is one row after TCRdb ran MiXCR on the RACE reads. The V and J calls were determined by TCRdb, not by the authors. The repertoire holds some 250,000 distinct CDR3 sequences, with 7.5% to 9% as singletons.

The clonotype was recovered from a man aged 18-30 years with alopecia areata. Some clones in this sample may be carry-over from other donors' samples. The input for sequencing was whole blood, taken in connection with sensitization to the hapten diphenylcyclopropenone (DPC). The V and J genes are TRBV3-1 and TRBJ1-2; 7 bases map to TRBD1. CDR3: CASSQETGTSYGYTF. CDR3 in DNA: TGTGCCAGCAGCCAAGAGACAGGGACCAGCTATGGCTACACCTTC.